This is a list of T cell receptor beta chains from one sample in a study of control samples from healthy donors and cancer patients. Only in-frame clones appear in the TCRdb table, and some are missing; sequencing was by immunoSEQ multiplex PCR. The repertoire includes 150,000 or so clones, 70% to 90% of them detected once, and more than 10% sits in the top ten. Sample: blood. The receptors were gathered from a man younger than 40 in good health. Each CDR3 is given with its conserved first and last residue. Each record gives: clone size, D gene, V gene, J gene, CDR3 protein, CDR3 DNA. D genes are given only for firm matches. For some rows the clone size is stated as once, few or many, or as a class when expanded; others skip it.

abundance: -
d_gene: -
v_gene: TRBV28
j_gene: TRBJ1-3
CDR3aa: CASSLSTAISGNTIYF
CDR3nt: TGTGCCAGCAGTTTGTCGACGGCGATCTCTGGAAACACCATATATTTT

abundance: -
d_gene: -
v_gene: TRBV29-1
j_gene: TRBJ1-5
CDR3aa: CSVLDREHQPQHF
CDR3nt: TGCAGCGTTCTGGATAGGGAGCACCAGCCCCAGCATTTT

abundance: -
d_gene: -
v_gene: TRBV7-9
j_gene: TRBJ2-2
CDR3aa: CASSQGSGAAGELFF
CDR3nt: TGTGCCAGCAGCCAGGGGTCGGGAGCGGCCGGGGAGCTGTTTTTT

abundance: once
d_gene: -
v_gene: TRBV9
j_gene: TRBJ2-6
CDR3aa: CASSVDILSGANVLTF
CDR3nt: TGTGCCAGCAGCGTAGACATTCTATCTGGGGCCAACGTCCTGACTTTC

abundance: -
d_gene: -
v_gene: TRBV19
j_gene: TRBJ1-1
CDR3aa: CASTPTGSIANTEAFF
CDR3nt: TGTGCCAGTACCCCTACAGGGTCCATCGCCAACACTGAAGCTTTCTTT

abundance: -
d_gene: -
v_gene: TRBV21-1
j_gene: TRBJ2-4
CDR3aa: CASFGLSERNIQYF
CDR3nt: TGTGCCAGCTTCGGGCTCTCGGAAAGAAACATTCAGTACTTC

abundance: -
d_gene: -
v_gene: TRBV30
j_gene: TRBJ1-5
CDR3aa: CAWTRGADQPQHF
CDR3nt: TGTGCCTGGACGAGGGGAGCAGATCAGCCCCAGCATTTT

abundance: -
d_gene: -
v_gene: TRBV27
j_gene: TRBJ2-7
CDR3aa: CASSQDHGSYEQYF
CDR3nt: TGTGCCAGCAGTCAGGACCATGGCTCCTACGAGCAGTACTTC

abundance: few
d_gene: -
v_gene: TRBV28
j_gene: TRBJ2-6
CDR3aa: CASSLSSGRRSGANVLTF
CDR3nt: TGTGCCAGCAGTTTATCGTCGGGCCGGCGCTCTGGGGCCAACGTCCTGACTTTC

abundance: -
d_gene: TRBD1
v_gene: TRBV9
j_gene: TRBJ1-5
CDR3aa: CASSRGHSNQPQHF
CDR3nt: TGTGCCAGCAGCAGGGGGCATAGCAATCAGCCCCAGCATTTT

abundance: -
d_gene: -
v_gene: TRBV5-6
j_gene: TRBJ1-1
CDR3aa: CASSSGGANTEAFF
CDR3nt: TGTGCCAGCAGCTCCGGGGGTGCGAACACTGAAGCTTTCTTT

abundance: once
d_gene: -
v_gene: TRBV7-9
j_gene: TRBJ2-3
CDR3aa: CASSPPPVTDTQYF
CDR3nt: TGTGCCAGCAGCCCCCCCCCAGTCACAGATACGCAGTATTTT

abundance: -
d_gene: TRBD1
v_gene: TRBV2
j_gene: TRBJ2-3
CDR3aa: CASSSLGQGFSTDTQYF
CDR3nt: TGTGCCAGCAGTTCTCTCGGACAGGGTTTTAGCACAGATACGCAGTATTTT

abundance: once
d_gene: -
v_gene: TRBV21-1
j_gene: TRBJ1-2
CDR3aa: CASSPGGRNYGYTF
CDR3nt: TGTGCCAGCAGCCCCGGGGGCAGGAATTATGGCTACACCTTC

abundance: -
d_gene: -
v_gene: TRBV14
j_gene: TRBJ1-2
CDR3aa: CASSQSKSVGRRYGYTF
CDR3nt: TGTGCCAGCAGCCAATCAAAGTCTGTCGGGCGGCGCTATGGCTACACCTTC